This record covers a single T cell receptor (beta chain). Its antigen is unknown. The CDR3 covers 11 residues. Trimming removed 7 bases from V and 3 bases from J; junction bases left unmatched: 0. The germline V gene encodes CDR1 SGHRS and CDR2 YFSETQ. The data stem from a study of cytomegalovirus exposure and HLA in healthy donors. Study conclusions and caveats: Among immune exposure information, only CMV serostatus was available.

The PCR ran on 60 Vbeta and 13 Jbeta primers. The assay was immunoSEQ multiplex PCR, and TCRdb's table has in-frame clones only and misses some. The sample lists some 100,000 clones; about 72% were seen once. The sequencing sample was made of PBMCs. This clonotype was obtained from a man aged 45 to 65 in good health and CMV-seropositive. This sequence joins TRBV5-1 and TRBJ2-7, with 8 bases aligning to TRBD2. The CDR3 nucleotides read TGCGCCAGCGGGACTAGCTACGAGCAGTACTTC. This gives the protein CASGTSYEQYF.